This T cell receptor beta chain was recorded in a study of response to subunit inactivated influenza vaccine. General observations from the study: Every seasonal influenza vaccination brings in few new T cells, the authors suggested.

The CDR3 covers 13 residues. Trimming stripped 3 bases from V and 5 bases from J, with 11 bases between. Germline V gene sequence: CDR1 GTSNPN, CDR2 SVGIG (reference sequence). The count of this clonotype is one. Its antigen is unknown. TCRdb called the RT-PCR reads again in MiXCR, with one record for every CDR3 protein. The sample has around 530,000 distinct CDR3 sequences; roughly 10% are singletons. The chain joins TRBV30 to TRBJ2-1; no clear D. This sequence was found in a man in his fifties or sixties who received an inactivated influenza vaccine. The sequences come from PBMCs from blood, collected on the day of vaccination. This chain's CDR3 is CAWSPYRHNEQFF. The CDR3 DNA follows: TGTGCCTGGAGCCCTTACCGTCACAATGAGCAGTTCTTC.